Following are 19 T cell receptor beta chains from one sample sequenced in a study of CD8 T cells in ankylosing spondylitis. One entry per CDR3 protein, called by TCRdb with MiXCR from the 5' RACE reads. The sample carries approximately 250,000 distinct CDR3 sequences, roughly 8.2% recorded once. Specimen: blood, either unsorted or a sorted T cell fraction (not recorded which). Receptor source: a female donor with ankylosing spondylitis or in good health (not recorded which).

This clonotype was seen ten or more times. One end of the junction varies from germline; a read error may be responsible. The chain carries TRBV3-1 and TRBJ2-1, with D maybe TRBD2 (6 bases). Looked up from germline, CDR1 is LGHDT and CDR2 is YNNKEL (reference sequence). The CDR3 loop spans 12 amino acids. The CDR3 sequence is CASSQLGTPLLF. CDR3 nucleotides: TGTGCCAGCAGCCAATTAGGGACTCCTCTCCTCTTC.

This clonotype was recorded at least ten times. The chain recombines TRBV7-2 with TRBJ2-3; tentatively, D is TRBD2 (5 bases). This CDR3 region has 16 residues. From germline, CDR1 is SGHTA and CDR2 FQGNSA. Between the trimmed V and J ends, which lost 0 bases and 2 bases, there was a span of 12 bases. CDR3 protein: CASSLAGSMNTDTQYF. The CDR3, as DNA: TGTGCCAGCAGCTTAGCGGGGAGCATGAACACAGATACGCAGTATTTT.

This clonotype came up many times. For the CDR3, the DNA is TGTGCCAGCAGCCGAACATCGGGACACCTGAACACTGAAGCTTTCTTT. It translates to CASSRTSGHLNTEAFF. The chain recombines TRBV3-1 with TRBJ1-1; D is possibly TRBD1 (6 bases). Trimming left V 4 bases short and J 0 bases short, with 15 bases between. Germline V gene sequence: CDR1 LGHDT, CDR2 YNNKEL (reference sequence). The CDR3 is made up of 16 amino acids. Complete variable domain (other parts from reference TRBV3-1 and TRBJ1-1): DTAVSQTPKYLVTQMGNDKSIKCEQNLGHDTMYWYKQDSKKFLKIMFSYNNKELIINETVPNRFSPKSPDKAHLNLHINSLELGDSAVYFCASSRTSGHLNTEAFFGQGTRLTVV.

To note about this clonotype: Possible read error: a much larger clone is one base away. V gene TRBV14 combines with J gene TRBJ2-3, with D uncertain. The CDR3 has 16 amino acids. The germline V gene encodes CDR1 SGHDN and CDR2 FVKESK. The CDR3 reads CASSHLDPAPTDMQYF. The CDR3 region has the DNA TGTGCCAGCAGCCATCTTGATCCCGCTCCCACAGATATGCAGTATTTT.

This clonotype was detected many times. The CDR3 is CASSPPAGTGYTF. CDR3 nucleotides: TGTGCCAGCAGTCCCCCGGCAGGGACCGGCTACACCTTC. The V call is TRBV25-1, the J call TRBJ1-2, with a possible D match to TRBD1 (5 bases). With 5 bases removed from V and 8 bases from J, the gap between germline ends came to 15 bases. The CDR3 is 13 amino acids. Germline V lookup: CDR1 MGHDK, CDR2 SYGVNS.

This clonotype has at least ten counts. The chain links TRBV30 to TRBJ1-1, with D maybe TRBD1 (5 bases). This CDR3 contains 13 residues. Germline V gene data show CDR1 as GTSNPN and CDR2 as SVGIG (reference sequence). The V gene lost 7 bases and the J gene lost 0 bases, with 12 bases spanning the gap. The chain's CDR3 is CAFTGTVNTEAFF. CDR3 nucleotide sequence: TGTGCCTTTACCGGGACGGTGAACACTGAAGCTTTCTTT.

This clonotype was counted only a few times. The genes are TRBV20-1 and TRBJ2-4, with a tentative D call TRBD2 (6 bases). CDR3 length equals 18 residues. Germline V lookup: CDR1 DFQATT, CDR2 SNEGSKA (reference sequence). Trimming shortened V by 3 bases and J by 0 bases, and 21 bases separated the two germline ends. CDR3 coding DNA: TGCAGTGCTAGGGGACCTAGCGCAGGCATGTCAGCCAAAAACATTCAGTACTTC. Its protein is CSARGPSAGMSAKNIQYF.

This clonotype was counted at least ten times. The CDR3 DNA sequence: TGTGCCACCAGCAGAGGAACAGCGCCCTATGGCTACACCTTC. It encodes CATSRGTAPYGYTF. The chain is built from TRBV15 and TRBJ1-2; D is uncertain. V was trimmed by 1 base and J by 4 bases, leaving 10 bases between them. CDR1 and CDR2 from the germline V gene are LNHNV and YYDKDF (reference sequence). CDR3 size: 14 residues.

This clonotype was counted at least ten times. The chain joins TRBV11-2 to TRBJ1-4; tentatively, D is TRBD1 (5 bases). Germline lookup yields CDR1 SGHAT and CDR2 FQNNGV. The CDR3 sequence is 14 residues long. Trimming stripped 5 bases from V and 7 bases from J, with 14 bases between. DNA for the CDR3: TGTGCCAGCAGCGAACGGGGCGGAGGTGAAAAACTGTTTTTT. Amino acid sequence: CASSERGGGEKLFF. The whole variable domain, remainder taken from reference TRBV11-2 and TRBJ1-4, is EAGVAQSPRYKIIEKRQSVAFWCNPISGHATLYWYQQILGQGPKLLIQFQNNGVVDDSQLPKDRFSAERLKGVDSTLKIQPAKLEDSAVYLCASSERGGGEKLFFGSGTQLSVL.

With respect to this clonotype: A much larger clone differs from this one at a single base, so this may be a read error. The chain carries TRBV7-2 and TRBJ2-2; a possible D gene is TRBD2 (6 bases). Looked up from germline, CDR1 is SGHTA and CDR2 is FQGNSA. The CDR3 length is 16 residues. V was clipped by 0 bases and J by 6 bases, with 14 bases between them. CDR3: CASSLAEGKYAGELFF. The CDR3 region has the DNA TGTGCCAGCAGCTTAGCGGAGGGGAAGTACGCCGGGGAGCTGTTTTTT.

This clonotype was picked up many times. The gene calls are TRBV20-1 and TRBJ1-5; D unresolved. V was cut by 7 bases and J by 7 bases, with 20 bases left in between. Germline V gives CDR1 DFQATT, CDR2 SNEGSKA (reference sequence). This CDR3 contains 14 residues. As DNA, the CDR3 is TGCAGTGTGGAGGACCAGGCCTTTGGGCAGCCCCAGCATTTT. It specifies CSVEDQAFGQPQHF.

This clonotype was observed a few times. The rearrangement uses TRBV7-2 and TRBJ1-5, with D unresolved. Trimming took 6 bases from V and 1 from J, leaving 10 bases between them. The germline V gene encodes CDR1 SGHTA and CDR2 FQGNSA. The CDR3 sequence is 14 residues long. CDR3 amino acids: CASSWRLSNQPQHF. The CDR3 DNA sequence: TGTGCCAGCAGTTGGAGACTGAGCAATCAGCCCCAGCATTTT.

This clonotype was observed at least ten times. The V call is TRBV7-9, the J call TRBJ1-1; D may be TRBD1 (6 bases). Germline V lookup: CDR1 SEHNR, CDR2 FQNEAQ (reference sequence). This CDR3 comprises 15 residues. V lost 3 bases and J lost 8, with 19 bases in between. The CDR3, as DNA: TGTGCCAGCAGCTTTGGGGGCGGCCGAGCCTGGGAAGCTTTCTTT. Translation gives CASSFGGGRAWEAFF.

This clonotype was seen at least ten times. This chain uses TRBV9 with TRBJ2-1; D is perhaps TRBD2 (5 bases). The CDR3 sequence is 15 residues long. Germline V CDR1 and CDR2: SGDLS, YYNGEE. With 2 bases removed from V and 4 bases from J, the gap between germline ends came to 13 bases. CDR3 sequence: CASSVQLASYNEQFF. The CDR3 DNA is TGTGCCAGCAGCGTTCAGCTAGCAAGTTACAATGAGCAGTTCTTC.

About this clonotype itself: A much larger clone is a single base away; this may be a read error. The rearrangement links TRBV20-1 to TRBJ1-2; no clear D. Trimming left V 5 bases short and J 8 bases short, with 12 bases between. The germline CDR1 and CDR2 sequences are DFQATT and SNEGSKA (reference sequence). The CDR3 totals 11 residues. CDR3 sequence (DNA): TGCAGTGCTTCGCAGGCCCGGGGCTACACCTTC. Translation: CSASQARGYTF.

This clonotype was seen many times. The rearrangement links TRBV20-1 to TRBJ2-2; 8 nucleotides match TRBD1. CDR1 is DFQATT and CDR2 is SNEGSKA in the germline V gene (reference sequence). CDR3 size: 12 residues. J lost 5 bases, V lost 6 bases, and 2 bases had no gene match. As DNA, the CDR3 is TGCAGTGCCCAGGGGGCAACCGGGGAGCTGTTTTTT. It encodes CSAQGATGELFF.

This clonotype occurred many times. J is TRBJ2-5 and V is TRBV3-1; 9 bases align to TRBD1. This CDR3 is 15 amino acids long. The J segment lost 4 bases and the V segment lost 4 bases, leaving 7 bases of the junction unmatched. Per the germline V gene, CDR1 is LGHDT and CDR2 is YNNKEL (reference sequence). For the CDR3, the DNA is TGTGCCAGCAGCCCTGGGACAGGGAACGGAGAGACCCAGTACTTC. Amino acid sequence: CASSPGTGNGETQYF.

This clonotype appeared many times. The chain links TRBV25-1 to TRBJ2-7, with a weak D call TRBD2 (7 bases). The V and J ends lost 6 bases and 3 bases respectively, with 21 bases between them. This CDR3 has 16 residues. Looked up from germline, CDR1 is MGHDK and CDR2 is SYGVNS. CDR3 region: CASSFAGRGGHYEQYF. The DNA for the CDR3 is TGTGCCAGCAGCTTCGCGGGGAGGGGGGGGCACTACGAGCAGTACTTC.

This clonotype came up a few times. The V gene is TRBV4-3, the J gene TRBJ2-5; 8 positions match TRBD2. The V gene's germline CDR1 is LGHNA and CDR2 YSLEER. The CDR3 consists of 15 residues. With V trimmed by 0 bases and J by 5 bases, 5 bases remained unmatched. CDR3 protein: CASSQEGPGGETQYF. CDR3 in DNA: TGCGCCAGCAGCCAAGAAGGGCCGGGGGGGGAGACCCAGTACTTC.